Sequencing of this TCR beta chain was carried out in a study of PD-1 blockade in classical Hodgkin lymphoma. General study results and limits: The authors have not defined what causes the repertoire differences, possibly disease activity or prior therapy.

This CDR3 contains 11 residues. Germline V gives CDR1 DFQATT, CDR2 SNEGSKA (reference sequence). Trimming removed 3 bases at V and 7 bases at J, with 9 bases between. By sample fraction, this clone is medium-sized. The antigen is not known. TCRdb's table, derived via immunoSEQ multiplex PCR, lists solely in-frame clones and lacks some. The sample consists of about 17,000 clones, around 75% of them appearing once. Documented time point: cycle 4 day 1 (C4D1), after 5 to 7 weeks of nivolumab. Every patient relapsed after autologous stem cell transplantation, and brentuximab vedotin exposure varied. Purification of CD4+ T cells from thawed PBMCs was performed via magnetic negative selection.

This clonotype was sampled from a human donor with classical Hodgkin lymphoma. Source: CD4+ T cells from blood, taken before the fourth cycle of nivolumab. The chain couples TRBV20-1 to TRBJ1-1, with unresolved D. CDR3 DNA sequence: TGCAGTGCTAGTCGGGGAGGTGAAGCTTTCTTT. The encoded protein is CSASRGGEAFF.